This T cell receptor beta chain was identified in a study of neurological immune-mediated disorders. Study conclusions and caveats: HTLV-1-associated myelopathy had the most TCR clonal expansion, whereas multiple sclerosis had the least (lower than in healthy controls).

V was pared by 5 bases and J by 2 bases, with 18 bases between. The CDR3 loop spans 17 amino acids. CDR1 and CDR2 from the germline V gene are SGHNT and YENEEA. About this clonotype itself: Its target is unknown.

TCRdb recomputed calls from the 5' RACE reads with MiXCR, one row per CDR3 protein. The table includes approximately 19,000 distinct CDR3 sequences, approximately 15% detected once. This TCR came from a female donor with HTLV-1-associated myelopathy (HAM/TSP). The specimen sequenced was PBMCs. The chain is built from TRBV11-3 and TRBJ2-2; weak D call: TRBD1 (5 bases). CDR3 sequence: CASSPGQQGGNTGELFF. CDR3 coding DNA: TGTGCCAGCAGCCCCGGCCAGCAGGGTGGAAACACCGGGGAGCTGTTTTTT.